This T cell receptor beta chain was sequenced during a study of shared clonotypes between healthy human individuals. Study conclusions and caveats: A small donor pool kept down the genetic and exposure-history diversity that was represented.

Turning to this clone: As yet, its antigen is unknown.

Assay used: immunoSEQ multiplex PCR; TCRdb lists only in-frame clones, some missing. The sample contains about 500,000 clones, approximately 80% of which appear only once. The germline CDR1 and CDR2 sequences are MGHRA and YSYEKL. V was trimmed by 4 bases and J by 2 bases, leaving 14 bases between them. This CDR3 comprises 16 residues. The sequence was obtained from a woman aged 40 to 55 in good health. Some clones in this sample may be carry-over from other donors' samples. The V gene is TRBV4-1, the J gene TRBJ2-2; D possibly uses TRBD1 or TRBD2 (5 bases each). Material for sequencing was PBMCs. DNA for the CDR3: TGCGCCAGCAGCCCCGGGGCAACAAAAAACACCGGGGAGCTGTTTTTT. It yields the protein CASSPGATKNTGELFF.